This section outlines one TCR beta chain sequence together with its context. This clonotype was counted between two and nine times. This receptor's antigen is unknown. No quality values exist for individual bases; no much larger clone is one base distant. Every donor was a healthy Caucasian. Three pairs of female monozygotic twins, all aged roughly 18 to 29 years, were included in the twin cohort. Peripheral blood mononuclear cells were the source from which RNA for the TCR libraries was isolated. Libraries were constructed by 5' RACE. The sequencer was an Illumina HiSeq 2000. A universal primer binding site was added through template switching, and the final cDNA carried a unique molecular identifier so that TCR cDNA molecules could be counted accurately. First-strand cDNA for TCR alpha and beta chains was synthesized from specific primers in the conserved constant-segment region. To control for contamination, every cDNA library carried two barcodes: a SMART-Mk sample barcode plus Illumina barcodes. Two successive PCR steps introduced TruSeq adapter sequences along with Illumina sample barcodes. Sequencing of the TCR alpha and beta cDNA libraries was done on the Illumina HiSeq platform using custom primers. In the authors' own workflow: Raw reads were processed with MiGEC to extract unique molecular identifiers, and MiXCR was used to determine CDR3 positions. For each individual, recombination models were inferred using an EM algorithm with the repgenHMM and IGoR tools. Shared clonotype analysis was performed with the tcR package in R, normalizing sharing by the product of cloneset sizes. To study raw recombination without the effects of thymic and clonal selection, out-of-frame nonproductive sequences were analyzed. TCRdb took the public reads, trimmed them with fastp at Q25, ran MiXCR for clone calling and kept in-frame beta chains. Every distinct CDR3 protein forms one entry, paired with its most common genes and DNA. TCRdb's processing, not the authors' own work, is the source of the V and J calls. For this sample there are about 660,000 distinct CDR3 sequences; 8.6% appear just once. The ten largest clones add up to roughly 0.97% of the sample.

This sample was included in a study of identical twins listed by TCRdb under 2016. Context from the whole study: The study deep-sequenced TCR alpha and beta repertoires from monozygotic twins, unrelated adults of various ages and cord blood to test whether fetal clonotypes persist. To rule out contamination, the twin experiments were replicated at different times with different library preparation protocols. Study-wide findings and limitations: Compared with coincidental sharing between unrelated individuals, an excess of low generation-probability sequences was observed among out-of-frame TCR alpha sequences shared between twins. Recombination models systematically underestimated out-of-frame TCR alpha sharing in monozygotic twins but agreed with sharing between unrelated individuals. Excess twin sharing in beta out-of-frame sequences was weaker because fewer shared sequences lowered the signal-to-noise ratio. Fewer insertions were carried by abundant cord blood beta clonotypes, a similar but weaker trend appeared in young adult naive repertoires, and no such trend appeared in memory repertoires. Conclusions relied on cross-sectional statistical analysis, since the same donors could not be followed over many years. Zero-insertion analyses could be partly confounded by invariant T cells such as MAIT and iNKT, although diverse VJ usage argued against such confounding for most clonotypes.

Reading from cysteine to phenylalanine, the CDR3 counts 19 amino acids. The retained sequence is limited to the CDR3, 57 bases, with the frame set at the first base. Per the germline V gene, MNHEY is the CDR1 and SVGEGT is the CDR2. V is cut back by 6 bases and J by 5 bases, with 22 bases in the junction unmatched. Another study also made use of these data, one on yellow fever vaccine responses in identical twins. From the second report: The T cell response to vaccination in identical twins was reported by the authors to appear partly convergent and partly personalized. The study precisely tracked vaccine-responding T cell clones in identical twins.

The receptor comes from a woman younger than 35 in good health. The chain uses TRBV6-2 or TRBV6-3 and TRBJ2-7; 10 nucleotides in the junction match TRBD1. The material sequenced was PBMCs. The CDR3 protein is CASRIAPPGTGEDFDEQYF. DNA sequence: TGTGCCAGCAGAATAGCCCCCCCGGGGACAGGGGAAGATTTCGACGAGCAGTACTTC.